These 7 T cell receptor beta chains originate from one sample sequenced in a study of beta chain features in type 1 diabetes. Every bit of the isolated RNA underwent reverse transcription, so sequencing read expressed TCRB transcripts. TCRdb keeps only in-frame clones here, not all; method: immunoSEQ multiplex PCR. The table lists around 330,000 clones, about 11% of them singletons. What was sequenced was naive CD4+ T cells from blood. The receptor source for this set is a woman under 40 in good health.

This chain links TRBV7-2 with TRBJ2-5; D unclear. CDR1 is SGHTA, CDR2 FQGNSA, per germline. V lost 1 base and J 5 bases, leaving 11 bases between the germline ends. CDR3 length equals 14 residues. CDR3 sequence: CASSLEPGRETQYF. The CDR3 DNA follows: TGTGCCAGCAGCTTAGAACCGGGTCGGGAGACCCAGTACTTC.

V gene TRBV29-1 combines with J gene TRBJ2-3, with 8 bases fitting TRBD1. Germline V CDR1 and CDR2: SQVTM, ANQGSEA. This CDR3 contains 14 residues. Losses at the gene ends were 7 bases for V and 4 bases for J; bases not matched to a gene: 10. The DNA of the CDR3 is TGCAGCGCCAGGGACAGGTTAGCTGCAGATACGCAGTATTTT. It translates to CSARDRLAADTQYF.

This rearrangement joins TRBV11-1 to TRBJ2-7, with D perhaps TRBD2 (5 bases). The germline V gene encodes CDR1 SGHAT and CDR2 FQDESV (reference sequence). Trimming took off 3 bases at V and 5 bases at J, with 11 bases between the two ends. There are 13 residues in the CDR3. The CDR3 loop is CASSFTGSNEQYF. CDR3 in DNA: TGTGCCAGCAGCTTTACGGGGTCCAACGAGCAGTACTTC. The entire variable domain, with the rest obtained from reference TRBV11-1 and TRBJ2-7, is as follows: EAEVAQSPRYKITEKSQAVAFWCDPISGHATLYWYRQILGQGPELLVQFQDESVVDDSQLPKDRFSAERLKGVDSTLKIQPAELGDSAMYLCASSFTGSNEQYFGPGTRLTVT.

This rearrangement joins TRBV19 to TRBJ1-5, with 7 bases that match TRBD1. CDR1 is LNHDA and CDR2 is SQIVND in the germline V gene (reference sequence). J lost 7 bases, V lost 6 bases, and 9 bases had no gene match. The CDR3 loop spans 14 amino acids. DNA for the CDR3: TGTGCCAGTAGCCGGGACAGAGGACGGCAGCCCCAGCATTTT. It codes for CASSRDRGRQPQHF.

This clone has more than one count but fewer than ten. J is TRBJ2-6 and V is TRBV2; 9 bases align to TRBD2. The CDR3 spans 16 residues. CDR1 and CDR2 from the germline V gene are SNHLY and FYNNEI. The CDR3 DNA follows: TGTGCAGGGGCGGTGCGGGAGGGCTCTGGGGCCAACGTCCTGACTTTC. This translates into CAGAVREGSGANVLTF.

This clone was counted between two and nine times. The chain has TRBV28 and TRBJ2-7; weak D call: TRBD1 (5 bases). The ends were cut back, 5 bases at V and 3 bases at J, with 20 bases in the middle. The CDR3 runs 16 residues. Germline CDR1 is MDHEN and CDR2 is SYDVKM. This chain's CDR3 is CASSPPGPSSIYEQYF. DNA of the CDR3: TGTGCCAGCAGTCCCCCAGGGCCCTCATCCATCTACGAGCAGTACTTC.

This clone was picked up a small number of times. The chain links TRBV7-6 to TRBJ2-5; D may be TRBD2 (5 bases). Trimming pared 4 bases from V and 5 bases from J, leaving 11 bases between. The CDR3 runs to 13 residues. Germline V gives CDR1 SGHVS, CDR2 FNYEAQ. The CDR3 coding sequence is TGTGCCAGCAGCTCGATGGGAGTCGAGACCCAGTACTTC. This sequence encodes CASSSMGVETQYF.